This T cell receptor (beta chain) was identified in a study of T-cell reconstitution after alpha-beta-depleted transplantation in children. The table lists this clonotype with many counts. The V gene's germline CDR1 is DFQATT and CDR2 SNEGSKA (reference sequence). The V end was cut by 6 bases, the J end by 2 bases, with 11 bases between. This CDR3 region has 12 residues. Unique molecular identifiers were built into the TCRbeta library. TCRdb re-called the PCR reads with MiXCR, one entry per CDR3 protein. The profile shows hundreds of thousands of distinct CDR3 sequences, approximately 10% of them singletons.

Sequenced here: PBMCs, sampled before TCRalphabeta/CD19-depleted stem cell transplant. This TCR was sampled from a child under 10 years old with inherited bone marrow failure, due to receive a stem cell transplant. The rearrangement links TRBV20-1 to TRBJ2-7; no clear D. The CDR3 DNA reads TGCAGTGCCCGACCCGACGCCTACGAGCAGTACTTC. Amino acid sequence: CSARPDAYEQYF.